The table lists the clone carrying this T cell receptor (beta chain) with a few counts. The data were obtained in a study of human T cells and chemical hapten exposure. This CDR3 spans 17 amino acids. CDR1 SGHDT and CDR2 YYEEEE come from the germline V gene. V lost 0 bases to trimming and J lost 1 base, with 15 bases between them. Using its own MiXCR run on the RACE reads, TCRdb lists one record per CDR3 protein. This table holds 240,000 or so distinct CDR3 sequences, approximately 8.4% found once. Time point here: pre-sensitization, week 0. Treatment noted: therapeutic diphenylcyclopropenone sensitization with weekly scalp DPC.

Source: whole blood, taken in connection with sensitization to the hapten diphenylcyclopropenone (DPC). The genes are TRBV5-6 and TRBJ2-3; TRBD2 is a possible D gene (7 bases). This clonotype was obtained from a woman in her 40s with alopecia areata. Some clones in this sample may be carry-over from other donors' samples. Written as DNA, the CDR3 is TGTGCCAGCAGCTTGGTTCGGGGGGCCTCCCGCACAGATACGCAGTATTTT. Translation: CASSLVRGASRTDTQYF.